Each of the 14 T cell receptor beta chains below was sequenced from the same sample in a study of graft-versus-host responses after intestinal transplantation. Libraries were prepared by immunoSEQ multiplex PCR; TCRdb keeps only in-frame clonotypes and omits some of them. The sample holds 15,000 to 19,000 clones, 70% to 85% seen once. Lymphocytes from graft epithelium and lamina propria were isolated. The specimen was ileum tissue, collected 14 days after transplant. The receptor source for this set is a human patient who received an intestinal transplant, so some T cells may come from the graft donor.

This clone was counted a few times. This chain links TRBV5-4 with TRBJ2-3; D gene ambiguous. From germline, CDR1 is SGHNT and CDR2 YYREEE (reference sequence). This CDR3 is 15 amino acids long. V lost 0 bases and J 0 bases, leaving 8 bases between the germline ends. The CDR3 loop is CASSLVVGSTDTQYF. The CDR3 coding sequence is TGTGCCAGCAGCTTGGTGGTGGGCAGCACAGATACGCAGTATTTT.

This chain joins TRBV10-1 and TRBJ1-1, with 11 positions matching TRBD1. The CDR3 loop spans 15 amino acids. Germline CDR1 WNHNN, CDR2 SYGVQD (reference sequence). With 3 bases clipped from V and 3 bases from J, the junction kept 3 bases outside the gene matches. The CDR3 nucleotides read TGCGCCAGCAGTGACCCGGGACAGGGGGACACTGAAGCTTTCTTT. Translated: CASSDPGQGDTEAFF.

The chain combines TRBV7-5 with TRBJ1-1; TRBD1 is the table's D call and was not checked against the DNA. TRBV7-5 is tagged as a pseudogene. The CDR3 has 10 residues. The CDR3 DNA reads TGTGCCAGCAGGGGAGTTGAAGCTTTCTTT. It is translated as CASRGVEAFF.

The chain carries TRBV11-1 and TRBJ1-1; D remains ambiguous. This CDR3 is 12 amino acids long. Per germline, CDR1 SGHAT and CDR2 FQDESV (reference sequence). The germline V and J ends were trimmed by 0 bases and 10 bases, with 9 bases remaining between them. The CDR3 protein is CASSLAGNGAFF. The CDR3 DNA reads as TGTGCCAGCAGCTTAGCGGGGAACGGAGCTTTCTTT.

The rearrangement joins TRBV27 to TRBJ1-5; tentative D call: TRBD1 (6 bases). Trimming removed 6 bases at V and 2 bases at J, with 17 bases between. Germline assignment: CDR1 MNHEY and CDR2 SMNVEV (reference sequence). This CDR3 is 16 amino acids long. CDR3 coding DNA: TGTGCCAGCAGGGCCTTACAGGGAACGGGCAATCAGCCCCAGCATTTT. Translating gives CASRALQGTGNQPQHF.

This clone was observed a single time. Other DNA sequences in the same sample also yield this CDR3. The chain links TRBV7-2 to TRBJ2-1; the D gene could be TRBD1 or TRBD2 (5 bases each). The CDR3 runs to 17 residues. The V end was cut by 6 bases, the J end by 0 bases, with 18 bases between. CDR1 is SGHTA and CDR2 is FQGNSA in the germline V gene. The CDR3 DNA reads as TGTGCCAGCAGTTTATGGGGCGGGCCTAGCTCCTACAATGAGCAGTTCTTC. Translated, it gives CASSLWGGPSSYNEQFF.

The chain combines TRBV25-1 with TRBJ1-1; D is uncertain. Germline V gene sequence: CDR1 MGHDK, CDR2 SYGVNS. V shed 8 bases and J shed 5 bases, with 9 bases lying between them. The CDR3 runs to 11 residues. CDR3 protein: CASLGFTEAFF. DNA for the CDR3: TGTGCCAGCCTAGGGTTTACTGAAGCTTTCTTT. Based on the CDR3 plus reference TRBV25-1 and TRBJ1-1, the full variable domain is EADIYQTPRYLVIGTGKKITLECSQTMGHDKMYWYQQDPGMELHLIHYSYGVNSTEKGDLSSESTVSRIRTEHFPLTLESARPSHTSQYLCASLGFTEAFFGQGTRLTVV.

This sequence joins TRBV11-2 and TRBJ1-3; D is undetermined. Looked up from germline, CDR1 is SGHAT and CDR2 is FQNNGV. Trimming took off 8 bases at V and 1 base at J, with 12 bases between the two ends. This CDR3 spans 14 amino acids. CDR3 sequence reads: CASHFIVSGNTIYF. Written as DNA, the CDR3 is TGTGCCAGCCACTTTATCGTGTCTGGAAACACCATATATTTT.

The chain recombines TRBV4-1 with TRBJ2-1; TRBD1 matches at 8 bases. The germline V gene encodes CDR1 MGHRA and CDR2 YSYEKL. This CDR3 region has 17 residues. J was trimmed by 3 bases and V by 4 bases; bases with no gene match: 11. The CDR3 DNA reads as TGCGCCAGCAGCCCTCCACTGGACAGGGAGATCTACAATGAGCAGTTCTTC. The encoded protein is CASSPPLDREIYNEQFF.

This clone was counted a few times. The chain couples TRBV7-9 to TRBJ2-3; no definite D call. Trimming removed 5 bases at V and 0 bases at J, with 18 bases between. CDR1 SEHNR and CDR2 FQNEAQ come from the germline V gene (reference sequence). The CDR3 runs 17 residues. In DNA, the CDR3 is TGTGCCAGCAGCCCGTCGCCCGCAGGACGAAGCACAGATACGCAGTATTTT. It translates to CASSPSPAGRSTDTQYF.

Concerning this clone itself: The junction shows a germline mismatch at one end, possibly a read error. The rearrangement joins TRBV13 to TRBJ2-4; 7 nucleotides match TRBD2. Germline V lookup: CDR1 PRHDT, CDR2 FYEKMQ (reference sequence). The length of the CDR3 is 14 residues. The CDR3 is CASSLLAAKSIQYF. CDR3 coding DNA: TGTGCCAGCAGCTTACTAGCGGCAAAAAGCATTCAGTACTTC.

The V and J genes are TRBV7-6 and TRBJ1-3; a possible D gene is TRBD1 (6 bases). Germline CDR1 is SGHVS and CDR2 is FNYEAQ. The ends were cut back, 7 bases at V and 4 bases at J, with 17 bases in the middle. The CDR3 extends over 15 amino acids. The DNA of the CDR3 is TGTGCCAGCACTCAAGAAAGGGGGGTCGGAAACACCATATATTTT. Translating it yields CASTQERGVGNTIYF.

The CDR3 nucleotides read TGTGCCAGCCAAAGCGGGAGGGCCACCGGGGAGCTGTTTTTT. Protein sequence: CASQSGRATGELFF. The chain uses TRBV9 and TRBJ2-2, with 10 nucleotides matching TRBD2. This CDR3 has 14 residues. The junction had 4 bases not matched to a gene; V was cut back by 7 bases and J by 4 bases. The V gene's germline CDR1 is SGDLS and CDR2 YYNGEE. The full variable domain, with the rest looked up from reference TRBV9 and TRBJ2-2, is DSGVTQTPKHLITATGQRVTLRCSPRSGDLSVYWYQQSLDQGLQFLIQYYNGEERAKGNILERFSAQQFPDLHSELNLSSLELGDSALYFCASQSGRATGELFFGEGSRLTVL.

The J gene is TRBJ2-2, the V gene TRBV6-5; maybe TRBD1 (6 bases). The CDR3 spans 15 residues. Per the germline V gene, CDR1 is MNHEY and CDR2 is SVGAGI. V lost 7 bases, J lost 7 bases, and 19 bases lay in between. For the CDR3, the DNA is TGTGCCAGCACCCAACAGGGCCCGACTGGCGGGGAGCTGTTTTTT. Its translation is CASTQQGPTGGELFF.